This T cell receptor (beta chain) was observed in a study of response to subunit inactivated influenza vaccine. In TCRdb, the RT-PCR reads were re-called with MiXCR into one record per CDR3 protein. The sample includes more than 400,000 distinct CDR3 sequences, roughly 11% seen only once; the top ten take about 12%. The germline V gene encodes CDR1 SGHDT and CDR2 YYEEEE. V gave up 4 bases and J gave up 7 bases; unmatched junction bases: 7. This CDR3 contains 15 residues. This sequence joins TRBV5-6 and TRBJ2-1, with TRBD2 matching 11 bases. This receptor was identified in a man between 50 and 59 years old who received an inactivated influenza vaccine. The sample consisted of PBMCs from blood, taken roughly 6 weeks after vaccination. Here the CDR3 reads CASSQLAGDKNEQFF. As DNA, the CDR3 is TGTGCCAGCAGCCAACTAGCGGGAGATAAAAATGAGCAGTTCTTC.